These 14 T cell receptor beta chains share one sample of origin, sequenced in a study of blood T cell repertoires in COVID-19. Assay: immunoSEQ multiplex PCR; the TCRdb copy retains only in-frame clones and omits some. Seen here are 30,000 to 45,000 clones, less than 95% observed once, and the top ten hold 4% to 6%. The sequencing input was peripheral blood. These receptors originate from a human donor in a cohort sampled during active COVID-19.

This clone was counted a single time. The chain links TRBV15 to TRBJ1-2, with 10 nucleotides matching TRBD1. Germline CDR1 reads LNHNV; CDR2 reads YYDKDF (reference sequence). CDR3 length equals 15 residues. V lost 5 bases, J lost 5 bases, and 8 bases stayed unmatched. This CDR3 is CATSSPTGGFYGYTF. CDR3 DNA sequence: TGTGCCACCAGCTCGCCGACAGGGGGCTTTTATGGCTACACCTTC.

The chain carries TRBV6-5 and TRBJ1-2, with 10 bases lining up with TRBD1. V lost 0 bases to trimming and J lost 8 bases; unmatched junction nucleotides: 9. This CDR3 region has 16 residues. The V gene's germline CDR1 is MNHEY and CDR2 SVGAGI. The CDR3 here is CASSYSTGGQGGGYTF. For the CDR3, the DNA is TGTGCCAGCAGTTACTCGACAGGGGGCCAAGGAGGAGGCTACACCTTC.

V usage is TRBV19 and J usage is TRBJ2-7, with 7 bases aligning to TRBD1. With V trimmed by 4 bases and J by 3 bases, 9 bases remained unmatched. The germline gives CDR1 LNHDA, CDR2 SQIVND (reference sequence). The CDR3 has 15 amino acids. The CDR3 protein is CASSNQQGNLYEQYF. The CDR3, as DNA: TGTGCCAGTAGTAACCAACAGGGGAACCTCTACGAGCAGTACTTC.

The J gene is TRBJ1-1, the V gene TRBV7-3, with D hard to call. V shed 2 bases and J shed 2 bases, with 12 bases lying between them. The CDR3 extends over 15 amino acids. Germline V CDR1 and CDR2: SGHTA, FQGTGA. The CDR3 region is CASSLSPQINTEAFF. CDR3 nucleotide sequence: TGTGCCAGCAGCTTATCTCCCCAGATAAACACTGAAGCTTTCTTT.

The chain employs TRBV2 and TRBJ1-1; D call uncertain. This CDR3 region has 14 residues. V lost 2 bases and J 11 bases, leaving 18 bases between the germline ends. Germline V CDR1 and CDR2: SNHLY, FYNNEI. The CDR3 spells CASSELLSISGAFF. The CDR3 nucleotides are TGTGCCAGCAGTGAATTGTTGAGTATTTCAGGTGCTTTCTTT.

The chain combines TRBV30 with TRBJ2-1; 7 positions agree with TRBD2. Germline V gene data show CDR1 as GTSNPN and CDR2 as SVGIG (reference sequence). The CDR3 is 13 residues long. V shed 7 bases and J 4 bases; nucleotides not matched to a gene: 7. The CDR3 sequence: CAFRLAVYNEQFF. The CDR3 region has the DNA TGTGCCTTTCGACTAGCAGTTTACAATGAGCAGTTCTTC.

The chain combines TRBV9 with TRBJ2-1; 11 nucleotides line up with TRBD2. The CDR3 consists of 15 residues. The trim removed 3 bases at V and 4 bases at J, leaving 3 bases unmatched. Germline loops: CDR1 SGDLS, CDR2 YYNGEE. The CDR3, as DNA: TGTGCCAGCAGCGCCCGACTAGCGGGGTACAATGAGCAGTTCTTC. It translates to CASSARLAGYNEQFF.

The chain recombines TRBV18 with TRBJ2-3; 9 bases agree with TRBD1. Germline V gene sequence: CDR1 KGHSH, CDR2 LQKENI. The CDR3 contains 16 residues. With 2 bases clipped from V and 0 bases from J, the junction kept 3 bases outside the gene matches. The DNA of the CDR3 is TGTGCCAGCTCACCAACAGGGGGCTCAAGCACAGATACGCAGTATTTT. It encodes CASSPTGGSSTDTQYF.

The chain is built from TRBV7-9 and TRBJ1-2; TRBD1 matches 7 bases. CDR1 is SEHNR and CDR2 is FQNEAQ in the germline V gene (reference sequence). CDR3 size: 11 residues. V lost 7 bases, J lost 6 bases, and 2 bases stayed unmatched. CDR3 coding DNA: TGTGCCAGCAACAGGGGAAATGGCTACACCTTC. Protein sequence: CASNRGNGYTF.

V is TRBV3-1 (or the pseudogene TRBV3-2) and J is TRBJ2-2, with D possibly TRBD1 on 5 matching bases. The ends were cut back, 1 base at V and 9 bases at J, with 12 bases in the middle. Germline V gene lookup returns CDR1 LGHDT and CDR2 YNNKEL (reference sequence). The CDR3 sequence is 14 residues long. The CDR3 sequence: CASSQGQIWRELFF. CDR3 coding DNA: TGTGCCAGCAGCCAAGGACAGATCTGGAGGGAGCTGTTTTTT.

CDR3 region: CASSYTQTGKVGVPFF. CDR3 DNA sequence: TGTGCCAGCAGCTACACCCAGACAGGGAAGGTTGGGGTACCTTTCTTT. The chain combines TRBV5-6 with TRBJ1-1; 7 nucleotides align to TRBD1. Germline V gene lookup returns CDR1 SGHDT and CDR2 YYEEEE. This CDR3 comprises 16 residues. After removal of 3 bases from V and 12 bases from J, the junction contained 20 bases not matched to a gene.

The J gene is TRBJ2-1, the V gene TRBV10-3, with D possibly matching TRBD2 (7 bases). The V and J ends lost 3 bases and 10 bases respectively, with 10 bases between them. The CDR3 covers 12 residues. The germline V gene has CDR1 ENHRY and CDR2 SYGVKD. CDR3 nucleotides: TGTGCCATCAGTGACGGGGGGCCCGAGCAGTTCTTC. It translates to CAISDGGPEQFF.

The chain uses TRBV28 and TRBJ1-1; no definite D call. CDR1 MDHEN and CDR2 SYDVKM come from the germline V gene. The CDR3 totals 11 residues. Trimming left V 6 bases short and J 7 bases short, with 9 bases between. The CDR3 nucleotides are TGTGCCAGCAGCGCAAGGAGTGAAGCTTTCTTT. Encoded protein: CASSARSEAFF.

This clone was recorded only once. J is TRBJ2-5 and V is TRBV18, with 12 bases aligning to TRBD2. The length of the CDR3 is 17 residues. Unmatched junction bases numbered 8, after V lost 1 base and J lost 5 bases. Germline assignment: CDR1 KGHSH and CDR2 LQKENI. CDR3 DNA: TGTGCCAGCTCACCACGGGCTAGCGGGAGGGCCGTGGAGACCCAGTACTTC. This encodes CASSPRASGRAVETQYF.